This T cell receptor beta chain was identified during a study of cytomegalovirus exposure and HLA in healthy donors. In the study overall: The early release's HLA-typed donors yielded 65 million to 85 million unique TCRs. Of all 400 or so donors who were genotyped, about 84% belonged to the Caucasian-associated ancestry cluster.

CDR1 and CDR2 (germline): LNHDA, SQIVND (reference sequence). The CDR3 runs 14 residues. Trimming took 5 bases from V and 1 from J, leaving 12 bases between them. In regard to this clone: Its antigen is unidentified. Other nucleotide sequences in the sample specify the same CDR3.

PCR involved 60 Vbeta and 13 Jbeta primers. Method: immunoSEQ multiplex PCR; TCRdb's copy keeps in-frame clones and lacks some. The sample consists of tens of thousands of clones, about 82% of them appearing once. Findings and caveats of the study: Other equally common chains were less clonally expanded than HLA-associated TCR beta chains, a later analysis showed. A later analysis reported that several of the most significant clusters appeared to be linked to common viral pathogens, among them Epstein-Barr virus.

The chain employs TRBV19 and TRBJ2-7, with D possibly matching TRBD2 (5 bases). The receptor was isolated from a woman in her 30s in good health and CMV-seronegative. Sequenced: PBMCs. In nucleotides, the CDR3 is TGTGCCAGTAGTCCTCGGTGGGAGTCCTACGAGCAGTACTTC. Translated, it gives CASSPRWESYEQYF.